These T cell receptor beta chains were read from a single sample in a study of shared clonotypes between healthy human individuals. Data came from immunoSEQ multiplex PCR; TCRdb stores just in-frame clones and leaves some out. Among 2 million to 2.5 million clones, about 90% were seen once, and the ten largest hold 0.37%. The sequenced sample consisted of naive CD4+ T cells from PBMCs. These receptor sequences come from a man younger than 35 in good health. Some clones in this sample may be carry-over from other donors' samples. CDR3s include the opening cysteine and the closing phenylalanine or tryptophan.

J | V | CDR3
TRBJ2-2 | TRBV12-5 | CASASGENTGELFF
TRBJ1-1 | TRBV5-1 | CASSLAGRGNTEAFF
TRBJ2-1 | TRBV28 | CASSPQRAVDEQFF
. | TRBV29-1 | CSVGWTSGAYEQYF
TRBJ2-7 | TRBV7-2 | CASSLGYVGEQYF
TRBJ1-3 | TRBV5-1 | CASSPPVDSGNTIYF
TRBJ1-5 | TRBV28 | CASSLSQQGNQPQHF
TRBJ1-2 | TRBV5-6 | CASSWEGGSYGYTF
TRBJ2-1 | TRBV15 | CATSRTGQGARNEQFF
TRBJ1-2 | TRBV15 | CATSREGSRRPNYGYTF
TRBJ2-7 | TRBV7-2 | CASSKPSRGYEQYF
TRBJ1-1 | TRBV9 | CASSVVEENTEAFF
TRBJ2-7 | TRBV6-5 | CASRTAYEQYF
TRBJ1-1 | TRBV5-1 | CASSLGPASNTEAFF
TRBJ2-1 | TRBV5-6 | CASSSGFRDRGYNEQFF
TRBJ2-1 | TRBV7-2 | CASSLVVLGGNEQFF
TRBJ2-5 | TRBV5-8 | CASSLIGTETQYF
TRBJ1-4 | TRBV5-1 | CASSLASGGSAGLFF
TRBJ2-1 | TRBV7-2 | CASSFYTPNEQFF
TRBJ2-4 | TRBV12-5 | CASGLPSRVPNIQYF
TRBJ1-1 | TRBV5-5 | CASSILTGNTEAFF
TRBJ2-7 | TRBV7-2 | CASSPAYEQYF
TRBJ2-7 | TRBV5-4 | CASSLDSGPSYEQYF
TRBJ1-1 | TRBV28 | CASSSTGLEAFF
TRBJ2-3 | TRBV7-2 | CASSPGNTDTQYF
TRBJ1-3 | TRBV4-1 | CASSQGLSSGNTIYF
TRBJ1-2 | TRBV19 | CASSRRDRGNGYTF
TRBJ1-5 | TRBV27 | CASSLGTGSNQPQHF
TRBJ1-2 | TRBV7-9 | CASSQKDRNLLYGYTF
TRBJ1-3 | TRBV6-5 | CASSQGTSGNTIYF
TRBJ2-7 | TRBV18 | CASSPFSGSSYEQYF
TRBJ2-7 | TRBV28 | CASSPIRAANYEQYF
TRBJ1-1 | TRBV9 | CASSVVADINTEAFF
TRBJ2-1 | TRBV7-3 | CASSLWDSSYNEQFF
TRBJ2-2 | TRBV7-9 | CASSLAGRTGELFF
. | TRBV6-5 | CASRGPKHYEQYF
TRBJ2-1 | TRBV18 | CASSSDRAAYNEQFF
TRBJ2-7 | TRBV9 | CASSVESSGNQQYF
TRBJ2-7 | TRBV5-1 | CASSNSGRGFGYEQYF
TRBJ2-1 | TRBV10-3 | CAIRGSLNSYNEQFF
TRBJ2-3 | TRBV5-1 | CASTDGFGDTQYF
TRBJ2-7 | TRBV5-5 | CASSLGTSGRNPRYEQYF
. | TRBV5-4 | CASSLSSGTYEQYF
TRBJ2-7 | TRBV10-3 | CAISGVPGQGASGRFTYEQYF
TRBJ2-7 | TRBV5-8 | CANRRPSSYEQYF
TRBJ2-7 | TRBV28 | CASTSSGRGSSYEQYF
TRBJ2-7 | TRBV5-6 | CASSSGRYEQYF